The TCR beta chain described here comes from a study of blood T cell repertoires in COVID-19. The authors' processing: Reference gene primer amplification in the assay estimated nucleated cell counts. Here immunoSEQ multiplex PCR was the method, and the copy in TCRdb shows in-frame clones only, minus some. V, J and clone size are taken as reported in that table, and D and trimming were inferred from the DNA itself. The sample consists of approximately 150,000 clones, 84% of them appearing once. The germline V gene has CDR1 SGHAT and CDR2 FQNNGV. V dropped 5 bases and J dropped 3; count of bases not matched to a gene: 2. The CDR3 consists of 14 residues.

Sequences were obtained from peripheral blood. V gene TRBV11-2 combines with J gene TRBJ2-3, with 10 bases that match TRBD2. The sequence came from a woman aged 80 or older with acute or convalescent COVID-19. CDR3 region: CASSPSGSTDTQYF. CDR3 coding DNA: TGTGCCAGCAGCCCTAGCGGGAGTACAGATACGCAGTATTTT.